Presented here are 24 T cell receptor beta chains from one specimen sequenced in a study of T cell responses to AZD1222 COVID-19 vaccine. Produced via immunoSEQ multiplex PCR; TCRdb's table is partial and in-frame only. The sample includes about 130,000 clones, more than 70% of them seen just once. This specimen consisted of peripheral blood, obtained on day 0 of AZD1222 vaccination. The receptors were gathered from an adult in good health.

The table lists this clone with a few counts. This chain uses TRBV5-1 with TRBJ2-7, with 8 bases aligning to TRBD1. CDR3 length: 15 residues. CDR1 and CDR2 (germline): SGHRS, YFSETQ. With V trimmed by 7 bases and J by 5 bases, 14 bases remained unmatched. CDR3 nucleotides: TGCGCCAGCCGCTATTCCGACAGGGGCAGGAACGAGCAGTACTTC. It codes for CASRYSDRGRNEQYF. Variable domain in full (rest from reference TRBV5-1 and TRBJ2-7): KAGVTQTPRYLIKTRGQQVTLSCSPISGHRSVSWYQQTPGQGLQFLFEYFSETQRNKGNFPGRFSGRQFSNSRSEMNVSTLELGDSALYLCASRYSDRGRNEQYFGPGTRLTVT.

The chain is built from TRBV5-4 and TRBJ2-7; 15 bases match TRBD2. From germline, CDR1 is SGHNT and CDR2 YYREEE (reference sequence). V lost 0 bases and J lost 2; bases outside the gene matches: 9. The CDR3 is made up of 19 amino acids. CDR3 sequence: CASSLAEGLAGGKTYEQYF. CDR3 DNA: TGTGCCAGCAGCTTGGCCGAGGGACTAGCGGGGGGAAAGACCTACGAGCAGTACTTC.

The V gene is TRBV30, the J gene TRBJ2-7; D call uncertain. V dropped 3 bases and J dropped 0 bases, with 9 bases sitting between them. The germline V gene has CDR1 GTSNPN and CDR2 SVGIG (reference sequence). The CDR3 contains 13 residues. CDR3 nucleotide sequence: TGTGCCTGGAGGACACCCGGCTCCTACGAGCAGTACTTC. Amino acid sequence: CAWRTPGSYEQYF.

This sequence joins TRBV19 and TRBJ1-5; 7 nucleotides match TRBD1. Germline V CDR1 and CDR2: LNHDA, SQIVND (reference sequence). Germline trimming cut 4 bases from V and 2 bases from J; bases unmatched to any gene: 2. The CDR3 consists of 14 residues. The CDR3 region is CASSNTGGNQPQHF. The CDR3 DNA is TGTGCCAGTAGTAACACAGGGGGCAATCAGCCCCAGCATTTT. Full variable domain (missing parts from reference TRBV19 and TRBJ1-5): DGGITQSPKYLFRKEGQNVTLSCEQNLNHDAMYWYRQDPGQGLRLIYYSQIVNDFQKGDIAEGYSVSREKKESFPLTVTSAQKNPTAFYLCASSNTGGNQPQHFGDGTRLSIL.

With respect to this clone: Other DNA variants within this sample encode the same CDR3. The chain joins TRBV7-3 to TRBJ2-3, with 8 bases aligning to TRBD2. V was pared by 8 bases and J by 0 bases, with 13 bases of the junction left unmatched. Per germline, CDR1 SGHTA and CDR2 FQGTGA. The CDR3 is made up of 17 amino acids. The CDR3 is CASAPGGGDLSTDTQYF. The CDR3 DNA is TGTGCCAGCGCGCCGGGGGGGGGCGATCTCAGCACAGATACGCAGTATTTT.

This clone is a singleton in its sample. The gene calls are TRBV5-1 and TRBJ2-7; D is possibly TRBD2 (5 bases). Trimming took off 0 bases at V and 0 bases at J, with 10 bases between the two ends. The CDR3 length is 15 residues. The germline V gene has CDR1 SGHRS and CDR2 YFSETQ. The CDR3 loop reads CASSLDLGSSYEQYF. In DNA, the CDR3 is TGCGCCAGCAGCTTGGATCTGGGGAGCTCCTACGAGCAGTACTTC.

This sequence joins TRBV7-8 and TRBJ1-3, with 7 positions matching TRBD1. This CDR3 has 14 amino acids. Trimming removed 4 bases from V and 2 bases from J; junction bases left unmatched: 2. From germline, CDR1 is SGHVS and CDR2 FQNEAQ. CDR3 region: CASSSRGAGNTIYF. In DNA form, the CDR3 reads TGTGCCAGCAGCTCCAGGGGGGCTGGAAACACCATATATTTT.

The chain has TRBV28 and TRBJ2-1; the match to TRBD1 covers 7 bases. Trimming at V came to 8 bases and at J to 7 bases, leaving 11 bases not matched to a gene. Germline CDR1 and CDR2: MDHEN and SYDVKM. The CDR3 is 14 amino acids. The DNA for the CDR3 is TGTGCCAGCCGCCGGGACAGTAAAACAAATGAGCAGTTCTTC. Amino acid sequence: CASRRDSKTNEQFF.

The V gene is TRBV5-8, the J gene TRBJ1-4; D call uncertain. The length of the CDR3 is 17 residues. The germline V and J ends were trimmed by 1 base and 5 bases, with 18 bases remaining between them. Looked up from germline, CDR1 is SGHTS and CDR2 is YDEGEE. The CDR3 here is CASSLWGAEVANEKLFF. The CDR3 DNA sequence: TGTGCCAGCAGCTTGTGGGGTGCGGAGGTTGCGAATGAAAAACTGTTTTTT.

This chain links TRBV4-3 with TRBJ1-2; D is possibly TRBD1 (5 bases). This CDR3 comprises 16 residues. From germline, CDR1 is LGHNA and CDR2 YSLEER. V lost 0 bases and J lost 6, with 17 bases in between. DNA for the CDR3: TGCGCCAGCAGCCAAGATTTCCGGGGTAGCAGGGATGGCTACACCTTC. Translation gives CASSQDFRGSRDGYTF.

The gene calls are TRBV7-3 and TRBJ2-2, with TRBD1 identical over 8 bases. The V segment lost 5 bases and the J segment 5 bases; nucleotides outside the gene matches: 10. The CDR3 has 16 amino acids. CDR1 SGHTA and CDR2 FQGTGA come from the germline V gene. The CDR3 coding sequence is TGTGCCAGCAGCGCTCGTGACAGGGGCGGAACCGGGGAGCTGTTTTTT. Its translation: CASSARDRGGTGELFF.

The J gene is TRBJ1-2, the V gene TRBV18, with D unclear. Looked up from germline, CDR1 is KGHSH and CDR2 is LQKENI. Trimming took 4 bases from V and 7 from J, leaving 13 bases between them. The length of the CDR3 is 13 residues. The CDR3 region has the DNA TGTGCCAGCTCACTGGACGGTTCGGTTGGCTACACCTTC. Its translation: CASSLDGSVGYTF.

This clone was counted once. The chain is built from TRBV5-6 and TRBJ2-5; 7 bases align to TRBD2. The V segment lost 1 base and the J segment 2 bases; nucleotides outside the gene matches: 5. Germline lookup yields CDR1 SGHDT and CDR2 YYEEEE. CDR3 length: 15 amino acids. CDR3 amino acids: CASSLPSGIQETQYF. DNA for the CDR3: TGTGCCAGCAGCTTGCCCAGCGGGATACAAGAGACCCAGTACTTC. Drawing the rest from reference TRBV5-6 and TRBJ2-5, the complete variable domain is DAGVTQSPTHLIKTRGQQVTLRCSPKSGHDTVSWYQQALGQGPQFIFQYYEEEERQRGNFPDRFSGHQFPNYSSELNVNALLLGDSALYLCASSLPSGIQETQYFGPGTRLLVL.

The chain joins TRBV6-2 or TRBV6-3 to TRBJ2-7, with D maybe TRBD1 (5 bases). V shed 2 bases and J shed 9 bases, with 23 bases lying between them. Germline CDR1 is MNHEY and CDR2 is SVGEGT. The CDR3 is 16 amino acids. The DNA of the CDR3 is TGTGCCAGCAGTTACCCAATAATGAACACAGGTGACTGGCAGTACTTC. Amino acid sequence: CASSYPIMNTGDWQYF.

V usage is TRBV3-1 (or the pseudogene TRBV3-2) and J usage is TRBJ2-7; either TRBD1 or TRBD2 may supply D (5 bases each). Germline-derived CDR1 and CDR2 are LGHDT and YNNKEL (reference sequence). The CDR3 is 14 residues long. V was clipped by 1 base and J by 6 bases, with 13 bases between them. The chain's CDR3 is CASSQGGSNGEQYF. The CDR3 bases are TGTGCCAGCAGCCAAGGGGGGAGTAACGGCGAGCAGTACTTC.

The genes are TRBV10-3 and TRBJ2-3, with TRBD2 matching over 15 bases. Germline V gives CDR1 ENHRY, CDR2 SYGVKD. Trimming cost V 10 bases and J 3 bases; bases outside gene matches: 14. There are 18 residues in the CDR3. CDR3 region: CATRYRTSGGVFTDTQYF. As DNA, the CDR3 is TGTGCCACGAGATACCGGACTAGCGGGGGGGTCTTTACAGATACGCAGTATTTT.

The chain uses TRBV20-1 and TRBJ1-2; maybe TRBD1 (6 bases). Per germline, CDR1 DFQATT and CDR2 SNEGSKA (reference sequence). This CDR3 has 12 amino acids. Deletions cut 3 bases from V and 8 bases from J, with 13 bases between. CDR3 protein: CSASSGDWGYTF. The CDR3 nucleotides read TGCAGTGCTAGTTCAGGGGATTGGGGCTACACCTTC.

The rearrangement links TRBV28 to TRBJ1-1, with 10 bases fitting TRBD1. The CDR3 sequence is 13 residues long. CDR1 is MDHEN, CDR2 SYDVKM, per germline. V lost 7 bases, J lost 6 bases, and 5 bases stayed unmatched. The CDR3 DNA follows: TGTGCCAGCATGACGGGACAGGGGTCTGAAGCTTTCTTT. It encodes CASMTGQGSEAFF.

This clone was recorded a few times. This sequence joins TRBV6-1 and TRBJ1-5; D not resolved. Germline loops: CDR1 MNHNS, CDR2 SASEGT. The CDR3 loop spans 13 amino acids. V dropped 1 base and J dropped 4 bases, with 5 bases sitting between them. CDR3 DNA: TGTGCCAGCAGTGAAGGGAGTAATCAGCCCCAGCATTTT. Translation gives CASSEGSNQPQHF.

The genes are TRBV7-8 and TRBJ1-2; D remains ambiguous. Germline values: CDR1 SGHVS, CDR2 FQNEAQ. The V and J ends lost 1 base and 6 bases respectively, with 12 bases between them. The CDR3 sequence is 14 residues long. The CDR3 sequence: CASSLVLGLDGYTF. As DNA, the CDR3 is TGTGCCAGCAGCTTAGTCCTGGGTCTGGATGGCTACACCTTC. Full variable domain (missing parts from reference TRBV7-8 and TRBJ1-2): GAGVSQSPRYKVAKRGQDVALRCDPISGHVSLFWYQQALGQGPEFLTYFQNEAQLDKSGLPSDRFFAERPEGSVSTLKIQRTQQEDSAVYLCASSLVLGLDGYTFGSGTRLTVV.

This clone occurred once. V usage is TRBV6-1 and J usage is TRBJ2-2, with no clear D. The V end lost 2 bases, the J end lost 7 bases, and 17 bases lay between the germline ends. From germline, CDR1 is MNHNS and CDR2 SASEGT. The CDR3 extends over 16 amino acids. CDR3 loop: CASSENSPIGHGELFF. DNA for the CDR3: TGTGCCAGCAGTGAAAATTCCCCCATCGGGCACGGGGAGCTGTTTTTT.

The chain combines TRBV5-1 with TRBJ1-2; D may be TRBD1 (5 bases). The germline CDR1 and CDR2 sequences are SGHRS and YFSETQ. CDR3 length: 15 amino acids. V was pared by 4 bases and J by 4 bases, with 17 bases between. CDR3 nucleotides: TGCGCCAGCAGCCTCGCCGGGACGCCCGGCTATGGCTACACCTTC. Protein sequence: CASSLAGTPGYGYTF.

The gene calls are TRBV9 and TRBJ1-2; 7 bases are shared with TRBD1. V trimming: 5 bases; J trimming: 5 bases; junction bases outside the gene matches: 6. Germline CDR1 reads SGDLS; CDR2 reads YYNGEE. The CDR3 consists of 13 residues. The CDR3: CASRGDRAYGYTF. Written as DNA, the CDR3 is TGTGCCAGCAGAGGCGACAGGGCGTATGGCTACACCTTC. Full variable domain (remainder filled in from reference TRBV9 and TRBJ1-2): DSGVTQTPKHLITATGQRVTLRCSPRSGDLSVYWYQQSLDQGLQFLIQYYNGEERAKGNILERFSAQQFPDLHSELNLSSLELGDSALYFCASRGDRAYGYTFGSGTRLTVV.

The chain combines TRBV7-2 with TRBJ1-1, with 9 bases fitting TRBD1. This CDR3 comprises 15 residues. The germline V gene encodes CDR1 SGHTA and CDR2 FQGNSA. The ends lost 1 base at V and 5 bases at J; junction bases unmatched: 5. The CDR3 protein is CASSLVGQGRTEAFF. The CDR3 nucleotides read TGTGCCAGCAGCTTAGTGGGACAGGGTAGAACTGAAGCTTTCTTT. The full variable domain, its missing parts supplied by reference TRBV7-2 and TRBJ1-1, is GAGVSQSPSNKVTEKGKDVELRCDPISGHTALYWYRQSLGQGLEFLIYFQGNSAPDKSGLPSDRFSAERTGGSVSTLTIQRTQQEDSAVYLCASSLVGQGRTEAFFGQGTRLTVV.